This T cell receptor (beta chain) originates from a study of T cells in Graves' hyperthyroidism and ophthalmopathy. Patients affected by ophthalmopathy presented a Clinical Activity Score of at least 3, a NOSPECS grade of at least 4, and disease duration below 3 months. Many counts were recorded for this clonotype. CDR1 is GTSNPN and CDR2 is SVGIG in the germline V gene (reference sequence). There are 12 residues in the CDR3. After removal of 8 bases from V and 4 bases from J, the junction contained 5 bases not matched to a gene. From RNA transcripts, TCR beta CDR3 regions were amplified. Researchers ran a first-round RT-PCR on the TCR CDR3 using the HTBI primer set. TCRdb redid the calling of the multiplex PCR reads with MiXCR, one entry per CDR3 protein. The table records hundreds of thousands of distinct CDR3 sequences, more than 15% of them present only once.

Sequenced sample: blood. This chain uses TRBV30 with TRBJ1-2, with TRBD1 matching over 9 bases. This receptor was identified in a woman in her thirties or forties with Graves' ophthalmopathy. CDR3 loop: CAGRTGAYGYTF. The CDR3 DNA is TGTGCCGGACGGACAGGGGCCTATGGCTACACCTTC. The full variable domain, completed using reference TRBV30 and TRBJ1-2, is SQTIHQWPATLVQPVGSPLSLECTVEGTSNPNLYWYRQAAGRGLQLLFYSVGIGQISSEVPQNLSASRPQDRQFILSSKKLLLSDSGFYLCAGRTGAYGYTFGSGTRLTVV.